The sequence of this T cell receptor beta chain was determined in a study of radiotherapy plus CTLA-4 blockade in lung cancer. Overall study results and limits: The study found tumor-derived TCR clones expanded in blood after radiotherapy plus ipilimumab.

Focal radiation plus CTLA-4 blockade with ipilimumab was given to patients with chemo-refractory metastatic non-small-cell lung cancer. Method: immunoSEQ multiplex PCR; TCRdb's copy keeps in-frame clones and lacks some. The table lists 80,000 to 100,000 clones, approximately 86% of them singletons. V dropped 4 bases and J dropped 4; count of bases not matched to a gene: 10. The germline V gene encodes CDR1 PRHDT and CDR2 FYEKMQ (reference sequence). This CDR3 contains 16 residues. Details on this clone: Its antigen is as yet unknown.

This clonotype was obtained from a human donor with non-small cell lung cancer that progressed on radiotherapy plus ipilimumab. The specimen comprised peripheral blood, sampled from a patient treated with radiotherapy plus ipilimumab. V is TRBV13 and J is TRBJ1-1; 9 nucleotides line up with TRBD1. In nucleotides, the CDR3 is TGTGCCAGCAGCTCCCCGGGTGGACAGGGGACCACTGAAGCTTTCTTT. Encoded protein: CASSSPGGQGTTEAFF.